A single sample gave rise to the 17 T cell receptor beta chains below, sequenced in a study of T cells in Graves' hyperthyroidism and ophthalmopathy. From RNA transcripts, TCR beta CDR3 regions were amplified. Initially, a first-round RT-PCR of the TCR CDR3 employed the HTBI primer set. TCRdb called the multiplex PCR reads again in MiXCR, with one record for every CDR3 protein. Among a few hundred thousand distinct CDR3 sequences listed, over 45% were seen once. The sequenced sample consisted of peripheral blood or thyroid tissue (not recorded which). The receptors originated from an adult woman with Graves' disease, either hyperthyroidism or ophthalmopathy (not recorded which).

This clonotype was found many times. In DNA form, the CDR3 reads TGCAGTGCTAGAACCTGGACGCGTCAGCCCCAGCATTTT. It codes for CSARTWTRQPQHF. The J gene is TRBJ1-5, the V gene TRBV20-1; D unresolved. The germline gives CDR1 DFQATT, CDR2 SNEGSKA (reference sequence). The CDR3 has 13 amino acids. V gave up 2 bases and J gave up 6 bases, with 11 bases separating them.

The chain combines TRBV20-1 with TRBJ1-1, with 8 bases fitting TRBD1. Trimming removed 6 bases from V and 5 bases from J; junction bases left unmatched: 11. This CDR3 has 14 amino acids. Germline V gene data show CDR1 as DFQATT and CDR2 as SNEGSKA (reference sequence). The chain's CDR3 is CSALDREGRTEAFF. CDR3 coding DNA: TGCAGTGCACTGGACAGGGAGGGGAGAACTGAAGCTTTCTTT.

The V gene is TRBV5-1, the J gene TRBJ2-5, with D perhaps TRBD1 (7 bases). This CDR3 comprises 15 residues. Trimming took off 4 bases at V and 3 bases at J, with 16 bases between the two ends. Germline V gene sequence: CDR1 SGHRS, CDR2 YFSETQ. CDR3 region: CASSARDSTEETQYF. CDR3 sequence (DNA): TGCGCCAGCAGCGCGCGGGACAGTACCGAAGAGACCCAGTACTTC.

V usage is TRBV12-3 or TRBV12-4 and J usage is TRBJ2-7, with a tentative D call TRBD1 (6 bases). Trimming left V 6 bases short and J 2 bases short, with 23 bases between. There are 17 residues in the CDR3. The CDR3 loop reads CASSPSIGTRTTYEQYF. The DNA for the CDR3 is TGTGCCAGCAGCCCCTCCATTGGGACACGTACAACCTACGAGCAGTACTTC.

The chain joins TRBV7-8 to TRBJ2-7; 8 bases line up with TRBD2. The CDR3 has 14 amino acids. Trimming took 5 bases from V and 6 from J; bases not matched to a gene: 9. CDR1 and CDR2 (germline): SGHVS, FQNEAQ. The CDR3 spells CASSGGLGSSEQYF. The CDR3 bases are TGTGCCAGCAGCGGGGGACTAGGCAGTAGCGAGCAGTACTTC.

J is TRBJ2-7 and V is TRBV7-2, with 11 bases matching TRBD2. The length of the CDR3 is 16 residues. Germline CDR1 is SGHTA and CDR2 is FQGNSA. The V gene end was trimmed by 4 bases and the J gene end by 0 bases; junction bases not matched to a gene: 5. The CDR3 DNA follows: TGTGCCAGCAGCTGGGGAACTAGCGGGAGCTCCTACGAGCAGTACTTC. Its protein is CASSWGTSGSSYEQYF.

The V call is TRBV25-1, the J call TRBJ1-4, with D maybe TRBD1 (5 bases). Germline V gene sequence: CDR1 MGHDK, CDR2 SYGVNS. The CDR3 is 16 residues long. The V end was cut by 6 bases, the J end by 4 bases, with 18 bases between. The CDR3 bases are TGTGCCAGCAGCGGACGGGGGGTTGGAAGTAATGAAAAACTGTTTTTT. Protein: CASSGRGVGSNEKLFF.

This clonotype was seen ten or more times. The CDR3 DNA is TGTGCCATCAGTGGAGGACTAGCGGGAGCGGGGGAGACCCAGTACTTC. As protein: CAISGGLAGAGETQYF. The chain links TRBV10-3 to TRBJ2-5; 13 nucleotides line up with TRBD2. V dropped 4 bases and J dropped 5; count of bases not matched to a gene: 7. Germline V gene lookup returns CDR1 ENHRY and CDR2 SYGVKD. The CDR3 contains 16 residues.

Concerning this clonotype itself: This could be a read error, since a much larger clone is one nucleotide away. The CDR3 bases are TGCAGTGCTAGTAGTTCCAGGACCTACGAGGAGTACTTC. Amino acid sequence: CSASSSRTYEEYF. V gene TRBV20-1 combines with J gene TRBJ2-7; D uncertain. Germline CDR1 DFQATT, CDR2 SNEGSKA (reference sequence). The CDR3 totals 13 residues.

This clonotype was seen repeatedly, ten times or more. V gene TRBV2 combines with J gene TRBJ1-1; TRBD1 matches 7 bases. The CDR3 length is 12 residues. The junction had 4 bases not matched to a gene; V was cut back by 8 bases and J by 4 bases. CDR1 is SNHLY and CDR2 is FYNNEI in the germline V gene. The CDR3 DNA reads TGTGCCAGCCAGGGGGGGGTCACTGAAGCTTTCTTT. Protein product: CASQGGVTEAFF. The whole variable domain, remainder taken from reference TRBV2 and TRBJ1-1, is EPEVTQTPSHQVTQMGQEVILRCVPISNHLYFYWYRQILGQKVEFLVSFYNNEISEKSEIFDDQFSVERPDGSNFTLKIRSTKLEDSAMYFCASQGGVTEAFFGQGTRLTVV.

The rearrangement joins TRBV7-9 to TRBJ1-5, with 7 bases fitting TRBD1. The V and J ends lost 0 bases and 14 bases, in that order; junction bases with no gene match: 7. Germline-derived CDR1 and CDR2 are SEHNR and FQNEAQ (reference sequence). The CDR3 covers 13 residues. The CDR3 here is CASSLASTGAEHF. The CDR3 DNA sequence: TGTGCCAGCAGCTTAGCGAGTACAGGGGCCGAGCATTTT.

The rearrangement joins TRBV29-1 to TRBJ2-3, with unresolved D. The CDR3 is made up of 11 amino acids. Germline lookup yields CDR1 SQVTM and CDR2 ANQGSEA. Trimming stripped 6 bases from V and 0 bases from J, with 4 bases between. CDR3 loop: CSVSSTDTQYF. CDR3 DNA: TGCAGCGTATCTAGCACAGATACGCAGTATTTT.

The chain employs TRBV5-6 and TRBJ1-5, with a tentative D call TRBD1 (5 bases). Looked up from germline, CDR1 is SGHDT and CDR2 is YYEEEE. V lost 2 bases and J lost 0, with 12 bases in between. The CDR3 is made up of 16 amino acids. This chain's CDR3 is CASSLTGGDSNQPQHF. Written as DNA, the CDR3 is TGTGCCAGCAGCTTAACCGGGGGGGATAGCAATCAGCCCCAGCATTTT. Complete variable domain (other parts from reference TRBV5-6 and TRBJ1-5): DAGVTQSPTHLIKTRGQQVTLRCSPKSGHDTVSWYQQALGQGPQFIFQYYEEEERQRGNFPDRFSGHQFPNYSSELNVNALLLGDSALYLCASSLTGGDSNQPQHFGDGTRLSIL.

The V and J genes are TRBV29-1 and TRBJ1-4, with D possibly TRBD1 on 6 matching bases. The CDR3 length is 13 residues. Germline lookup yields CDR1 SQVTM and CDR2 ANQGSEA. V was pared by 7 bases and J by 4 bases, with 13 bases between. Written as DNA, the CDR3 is TGCAGCGACTCAGGGGCTGGTAATGAAAAACTGTTTTTT. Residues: CSDSGAGNEKLFF.

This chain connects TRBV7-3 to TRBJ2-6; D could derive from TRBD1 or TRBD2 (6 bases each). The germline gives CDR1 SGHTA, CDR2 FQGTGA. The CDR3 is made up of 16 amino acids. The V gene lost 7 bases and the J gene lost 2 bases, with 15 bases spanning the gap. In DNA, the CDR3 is TGTGCCAGCACTGTAACCGGGGGCACTGGGGCCAACGTCCTGACTTTC. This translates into CASTVTGGTGANVLTF.

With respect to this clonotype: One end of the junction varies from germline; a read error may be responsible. DNA of the CDR3: TGCGCCAGCAGCCAGGAGGGGCCCTCCACGACTGAAGCCTTCTTT. As protein: CASSQEGPSTTEAFF. This chain connects TRBV5-1 to TRBJ1-1, with TRBD1 as a possible D gene (5 bases). Per germline, CDR1 SGHRS and CDR2 YFSETQ. The length of the CDR3 is 15 residues.

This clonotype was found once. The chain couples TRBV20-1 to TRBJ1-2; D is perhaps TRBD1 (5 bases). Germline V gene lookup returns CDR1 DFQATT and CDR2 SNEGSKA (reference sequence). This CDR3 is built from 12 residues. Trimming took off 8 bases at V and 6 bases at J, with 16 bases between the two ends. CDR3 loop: CSSSRDGNGYTF. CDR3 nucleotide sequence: TGCAGTAGCTCCCGGGACGGGAATGGCTACACCTTC.